This TCR beta chain was sequenced in a study of human CD4 T cells and Enterobacteriaceae (TCRdb year 2020). The investigation overall reported the following: Ex vivo, broadly cross-reactive clonotypes appeared more expanded than specific ones, with about 55% of the 19 and 21 of 34 in the top 5%. The reactivity of ex vivo clonotypes was inferred solely by matching the nucleotide sequences of those clonotypes to CFSE-low cultures from the same donors.

With respect to this clone: This receptor's antigen is unknown. No clone much larger than this one lies a single base away; base qualities are absent.

On a FACSAria III, memory CD4+ T cells were FACS-sorted to over 95% purity, defined as all CD4+ cells except CD45RA+CCR7+CD95- naive cells. Blood from healthy donors came from blood donation centers in Switzerland. Positive selection with CD4 and CD14 magnetic microbeads was used to enrich total CD4+ T cells and monocytes. Before sorting, CD8+, CD14+, CD16+, CD56+, CD19+ and CD25-bright cells were excluded. To assess in vivo expansion of bacteria-reactive clonotypes, total memory CD4+ T cells from a couple of blood donors were sequenced directly ex vivo. Ficoll-Paque Plus was used to isolate peripheral blood mononuclear cells from donor blood. Ex vivo total memory CD4+ samples were sequenced at deep level, with detection sensitivity of one cell in 200,000. The QIAamp DNA Micro Kit was used to extract genomic DNA from cell pellets, and spectrophotometry was used to check the DNA quantity and purity. Amplification of TCR Vbeta CDR3 regions was performed with the immunoSEQ multiplex PCR assay. Sequencing of amplicons was performed on the Illumina HiSeq platform. Each retrieved sequence was 87 nucleotides long and included the CDR3 region. In the authors' own workflow: Each unique productive TCR Vbeta nucleotide sequence counted as a clonotype and was quantified by productive template frequency from ImmunoSEQ Analyzer V3.0. Expanded clonotypes were defined by a threshold at the top 5th percentile of each frequency-ranked repertoire. Repertoire overlap was calculated as Chao-Jaccard with the R package fossil and was visualized by nonmetric multidimensional scaling with the R package MASS. This is the immuneACCESS table as TCRdb keeps it, with only in-frame sequences that have V and J called. A part of the clones is gone; compared with another copy, unresolved V genes explain less than half, and the rest is unexplained. The DNA was the basis for D and trimming; V, J and clone size are from that table. Within this sample are some 30,000 clones, with 70% to 85% of them counted one time only. Over 1.5% of the sample comes from the top ten.

V loses 7 bases, J loses 4 bases, and the germline ends lie 16 bases apart. The germline V gene provides CDR1 SQVTM and CDR2 ANQGSEA. The CDR3 numbers 13 residues from cysteine through phenylalanine. Only the CDR3 region is kept as DNA, spanning 39 bases read in frame from base 1. The origin of this receptor is a human donor in good health. The rearrangement joined TRBV29-1 to TRBJ2-5, with the D call tentatively TRBD1 or TRBD2, each fitting 5 bases. Sequenced sample: memory CD4+ T cells from blood. The sample's cell subset or site, from its label and the paper: total memory CD4 T cells sorted directly ex vivo, unstimulated. CDR3 loop: CSGRVGSGETQYF. DNA sequence: TGCAGCGGCAGGGTAGGGAGTGGAGAGACCCAGTACTTC.